This record looks at one T cell receptor beta chain sequence and its context. This entry belongs to a study of blood T cell repertoires in COVID-19. V was clipped by 0 bases and J by 7 bases; unmatched bases: 3. The CDR3 has 14 residues. Germline CDR1 and CDR2: SGHTS and YDEGEE. The table came from immunoSEQ multiplex PCR; TCRdb's copy has only in-frame clones and leaves some out. The repertoire holds approximately 52,000 clones, with about 85% as singletons. The sequence derives from a woman over 75 with acute or convalescent COVID-19. Sequences were obtained from peripheral blood. This chain uses TRBV5-8 with TRBJ1-5; 8 bases fit TRBD1. The DNA for the CDR3 is TGTGCCAGCAGCTTGGTGACAGGGGTCCAGCCCCAGCATTTT. Amino acid sequence: CASSLVTGVQPQHF.